The source of this T cell receptor beta chain is a study of T cell responses to AZD1222 COVID-19 vaccine (dated by TCRdb to about 2021). The study in broad terms: A total of under 250 trial participants underwent TCR sequencing, of whom more than 200 had received two doses of AZD1222 and about 26 had received two doses of the MenACWY control vaccine. Trial participants were enrolled by age into subgroups of 18-55, 56-69 and 70-plus years, and approximately 150, 30 and 60 TCR-sequenced participants, respectively, were included in these subgroups.

Points on this clone: Its specific antigen is unknown. Within one base of it there is no much larger clone, and no base qualities were kept.

The time point label, read with the paper, signifies: about 28 days (+/-7) after the second vaccine dose. AZD1222 recipients whose second dose came at about 4 weeks and those whose second dose came at about 12 weeks were combined into one group, since spike-specific TCR depth and breadth did not differ between the two schedules. Vaccinee samples were obtained from the UK trials COV001 and COV002, which included a single-blind randomized controlled phase 2/3 trial of AZD1222 (ChAdOx1 nCoV-19) in healthy adults. For TCRbeta chain sequencing, PBMC samples were collected from trial participants at day 0 and at day 28 after the second dose. The study at large found these results: Conclusions about previously exposed vaccinees were limited because only a handful of AZD1222 recipients were SARS-CoV-2 seropositive at baseline. Reportedly, almost half of the unique spike-specific TCRs recognized epitopes lying outside the regions that are mutated in the B.1.351 and B.1.1.7 variants. Most participants were white British and females outnumbered males, and the authors suggested that clonal diversity may have been underestimated. Vaccine-associated CD4 TCRs spanned the whole spike protein, with dominant responses in regions 160-218 and 743-854. In the small 56-69-year group, the increase in depth fell short of significance, most likely because of low power. After two AZD1222 doses, both the breadth and the depth of spike-specific TCRs were significantly higher than at day 0 and than in MenACWY recipients. Because no day 14 peak-response samples were available, the repertoires could be characterized only after the peak T cell response.

Reading the germline V gene gives CDR1 SGHRS and CDR2 YFSETQ. From the cysteine up to the phenylalanine, the CDR3 has a length of 13 residues. Only the CDR3 region is kept as DNA, spanning 39 bases read in frame from base 1. Trimming takes 3 bases off V and 6 bases off J; junction bases not matched to a gene: 0. The CDR3 regions of human TCRbeta chains were analyzed by immunosequencing. The published analysis was carried out like this. TCRs in the repertoires were matched against a reference library of SARS-CoV-2-specific TCRs that had been generated with the MIRA antigen-specificity platform. Breadth was defined as the fraction of unique TCRs that were SARS-CoV-2-associated. Depth was defined as the fraction of total T cells that were SARS-CoV-2-associated. Using the MIRA data, every spike-specific TCR was mapped to the spike region that the TCR reacted to and assigned to either a CD4 or a CD8 class. Log10-transformed breadth and depth values were compared by one-way ANOVA with Sidak's multiple comparisons tests. In TCRdb, the immuneACCESS table is reduced to in-frame sequences with V and J assigned. These tables do not hold every clone; where another copy was compared, an unresolved V gene accounts for under half, and the others remain unexplained. V, J and clone size were drawn from that table, and D and trimming were deduced from the DNA. Within this sample are about 88,000 clones, with approximately 88% of them counted one time only. Of the sample, about 5% falls within the top ten clones.

This TCR was recovered from an adult who received the AZD1222 COVID-19 vaccine. The chain employs TRBV5-1 and TRBJ2-1; 10 central bases correspond to TRBD1. The sample was peripheral blood, taken 28 days after the second AZD1222 dose. CDR3 sequence: CASSWTGGNEQFF. The DNA sequence is as follows: TGCGCCAGCAGCTGGACAGGGGGCAATGAGCAGTTCTTC.